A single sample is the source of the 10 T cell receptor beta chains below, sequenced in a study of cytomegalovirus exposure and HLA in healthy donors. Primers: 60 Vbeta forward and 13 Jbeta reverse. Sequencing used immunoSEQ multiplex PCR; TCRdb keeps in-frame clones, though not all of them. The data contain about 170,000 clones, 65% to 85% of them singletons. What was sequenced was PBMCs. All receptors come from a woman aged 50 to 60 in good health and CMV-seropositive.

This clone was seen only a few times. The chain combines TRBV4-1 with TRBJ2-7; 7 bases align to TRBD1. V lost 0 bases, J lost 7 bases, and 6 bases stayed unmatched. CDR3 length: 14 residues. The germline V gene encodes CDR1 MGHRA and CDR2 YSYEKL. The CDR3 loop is CASSQETGAMEQYF. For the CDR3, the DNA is TGCGCCAGCAGCCAAGAAACAGGGGCTATGGAGCAGTACTTC.

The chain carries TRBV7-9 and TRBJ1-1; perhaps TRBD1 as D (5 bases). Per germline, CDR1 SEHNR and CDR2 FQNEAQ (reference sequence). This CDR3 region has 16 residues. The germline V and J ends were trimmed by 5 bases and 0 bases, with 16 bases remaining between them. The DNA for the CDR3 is TGTGCCAGCAGCCGCGGGGGGTTTTGGGTGAACACTGAAGCTTTCTTT. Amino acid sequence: CASSRGGFWVNTEAFF.

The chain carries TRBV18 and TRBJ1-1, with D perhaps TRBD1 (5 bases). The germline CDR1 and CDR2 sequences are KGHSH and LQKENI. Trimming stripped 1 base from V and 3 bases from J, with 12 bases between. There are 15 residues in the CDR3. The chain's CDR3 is CASSPLVRVDTEAFF. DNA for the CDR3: TGTGCCAGCTCACCACTGGTCAGGGTGGACACTGAAGCTTTCTTT.

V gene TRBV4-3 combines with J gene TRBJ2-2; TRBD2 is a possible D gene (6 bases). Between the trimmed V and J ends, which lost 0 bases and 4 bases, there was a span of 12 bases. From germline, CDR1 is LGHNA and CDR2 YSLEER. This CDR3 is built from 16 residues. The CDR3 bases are TGCGCCAGCAGCCAAGACGTTAGCGGTGCCACCGGGGAGCTGTTTTTT. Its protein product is CASSQDVSGATGELFF.

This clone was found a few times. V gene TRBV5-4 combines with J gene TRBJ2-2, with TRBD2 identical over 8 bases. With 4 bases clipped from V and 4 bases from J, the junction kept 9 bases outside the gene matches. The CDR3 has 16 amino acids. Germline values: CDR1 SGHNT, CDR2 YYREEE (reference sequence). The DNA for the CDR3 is TGTGCCAGCAGCCCCCAAGCGGGGGCCCTCACCGGGGAGCTGTTTTTT. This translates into CASSPQAGALTGELFF.

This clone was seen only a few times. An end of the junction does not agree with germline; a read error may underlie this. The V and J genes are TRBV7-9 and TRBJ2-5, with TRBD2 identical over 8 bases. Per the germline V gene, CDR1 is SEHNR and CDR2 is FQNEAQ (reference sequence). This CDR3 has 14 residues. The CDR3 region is CASSLEGSGDPSHF. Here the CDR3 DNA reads TGTGCCAGCAGCTTAGAAGGTAGCGGGGACCCCTCCCACTTC.

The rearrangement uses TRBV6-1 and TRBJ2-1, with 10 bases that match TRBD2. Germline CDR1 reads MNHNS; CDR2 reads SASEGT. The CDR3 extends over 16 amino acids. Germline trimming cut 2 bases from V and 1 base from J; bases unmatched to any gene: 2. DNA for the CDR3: TGTGCCAGCAGTGAAACTAGCGGGGCGTCCTACAATGAGCAGTTCTTC. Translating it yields CASSETSGASYNEQFF.

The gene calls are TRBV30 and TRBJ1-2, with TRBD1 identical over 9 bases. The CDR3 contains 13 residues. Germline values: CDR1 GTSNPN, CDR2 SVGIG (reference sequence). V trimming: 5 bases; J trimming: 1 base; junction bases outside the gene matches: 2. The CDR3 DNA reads TGTGCCTGGGGGGACAGGGATAACTATGGCTACACCTTC. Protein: CAWGDRDNYGYTF.

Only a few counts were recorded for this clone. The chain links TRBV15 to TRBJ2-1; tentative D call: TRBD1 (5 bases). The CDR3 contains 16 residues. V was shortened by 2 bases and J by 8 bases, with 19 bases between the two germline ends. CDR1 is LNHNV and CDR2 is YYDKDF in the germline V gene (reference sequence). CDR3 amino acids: CATSRHQGSISDEQFF. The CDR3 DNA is TGTGCCACCAGCAGACATCAGGGTTCGATATCCGATGAGCAGTTCTTC.

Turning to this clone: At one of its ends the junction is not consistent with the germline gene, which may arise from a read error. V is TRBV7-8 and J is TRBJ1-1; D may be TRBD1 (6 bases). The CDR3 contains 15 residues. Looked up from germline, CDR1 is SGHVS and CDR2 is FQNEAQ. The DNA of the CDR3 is TGTGCCAGCAGCGCCCAAGGTTGGACAGACACTGAAACTTTCTTT. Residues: CASSAQGWTDTETFF.